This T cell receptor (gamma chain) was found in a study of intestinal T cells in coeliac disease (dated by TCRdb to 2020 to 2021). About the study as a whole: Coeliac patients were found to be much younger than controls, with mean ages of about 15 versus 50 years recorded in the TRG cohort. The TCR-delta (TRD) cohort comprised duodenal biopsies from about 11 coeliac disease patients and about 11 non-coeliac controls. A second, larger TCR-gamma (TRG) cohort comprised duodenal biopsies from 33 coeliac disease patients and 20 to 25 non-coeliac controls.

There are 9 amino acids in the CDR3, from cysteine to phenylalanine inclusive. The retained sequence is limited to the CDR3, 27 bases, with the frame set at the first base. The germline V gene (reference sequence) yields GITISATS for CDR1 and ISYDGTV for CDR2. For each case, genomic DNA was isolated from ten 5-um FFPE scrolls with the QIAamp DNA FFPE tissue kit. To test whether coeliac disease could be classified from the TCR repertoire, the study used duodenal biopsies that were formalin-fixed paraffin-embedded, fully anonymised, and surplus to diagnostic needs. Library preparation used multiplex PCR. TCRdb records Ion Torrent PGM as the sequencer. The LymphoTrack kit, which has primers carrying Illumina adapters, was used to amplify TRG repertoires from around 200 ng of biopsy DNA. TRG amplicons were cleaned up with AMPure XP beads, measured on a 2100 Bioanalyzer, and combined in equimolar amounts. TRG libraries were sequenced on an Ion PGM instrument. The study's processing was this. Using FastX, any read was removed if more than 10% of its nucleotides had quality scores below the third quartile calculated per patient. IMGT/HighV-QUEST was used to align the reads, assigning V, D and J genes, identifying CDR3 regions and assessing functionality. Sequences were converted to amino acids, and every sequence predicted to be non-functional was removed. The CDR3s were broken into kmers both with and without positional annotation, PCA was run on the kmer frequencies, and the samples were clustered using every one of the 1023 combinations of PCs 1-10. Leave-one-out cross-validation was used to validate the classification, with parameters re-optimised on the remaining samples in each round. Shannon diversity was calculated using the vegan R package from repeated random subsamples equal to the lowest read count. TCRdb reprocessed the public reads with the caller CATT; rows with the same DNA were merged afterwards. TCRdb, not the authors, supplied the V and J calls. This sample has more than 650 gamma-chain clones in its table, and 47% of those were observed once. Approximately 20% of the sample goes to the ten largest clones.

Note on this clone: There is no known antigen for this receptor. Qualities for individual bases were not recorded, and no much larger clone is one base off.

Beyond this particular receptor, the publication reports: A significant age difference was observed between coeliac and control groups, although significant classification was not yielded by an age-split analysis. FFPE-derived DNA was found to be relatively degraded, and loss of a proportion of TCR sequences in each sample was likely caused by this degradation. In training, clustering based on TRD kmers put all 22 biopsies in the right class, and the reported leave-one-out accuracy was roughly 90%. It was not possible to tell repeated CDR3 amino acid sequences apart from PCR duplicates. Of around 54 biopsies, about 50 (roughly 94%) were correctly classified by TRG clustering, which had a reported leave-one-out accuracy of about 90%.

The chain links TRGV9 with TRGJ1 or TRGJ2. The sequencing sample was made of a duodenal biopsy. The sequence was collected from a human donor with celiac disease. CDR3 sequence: CACGGGKLF. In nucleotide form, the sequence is TGTGCTTGTGGAGGTGGGAAACTCTTT.